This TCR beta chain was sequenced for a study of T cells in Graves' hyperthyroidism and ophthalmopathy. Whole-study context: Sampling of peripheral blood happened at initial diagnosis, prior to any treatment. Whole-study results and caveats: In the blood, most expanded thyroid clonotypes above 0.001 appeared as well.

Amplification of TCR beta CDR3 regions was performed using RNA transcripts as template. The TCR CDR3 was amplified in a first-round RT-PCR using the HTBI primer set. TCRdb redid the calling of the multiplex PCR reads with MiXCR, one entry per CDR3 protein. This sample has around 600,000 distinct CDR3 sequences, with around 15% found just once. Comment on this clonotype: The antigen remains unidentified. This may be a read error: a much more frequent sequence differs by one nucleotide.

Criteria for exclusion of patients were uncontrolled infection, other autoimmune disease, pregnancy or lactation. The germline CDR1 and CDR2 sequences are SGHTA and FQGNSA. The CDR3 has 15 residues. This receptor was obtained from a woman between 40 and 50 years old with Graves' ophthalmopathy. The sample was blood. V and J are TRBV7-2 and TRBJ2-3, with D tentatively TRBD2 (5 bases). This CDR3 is CVSSLVGGPGNTQYF. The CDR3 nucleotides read TGTGTCAGCAGCTTAGTTGGCGGGCCAGGCAATACGCAGTATTTT. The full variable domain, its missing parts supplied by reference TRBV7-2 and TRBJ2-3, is GAGVSQSPSNKVTEKGKDVELRCDPISGHTALYWYRQSLGQGLEFLIYFQGNSAPDKSGLPSDRFSAERTGGSVSTLTIQRTQQEDSAVYLCVSSLVGGPGNTQYFGPGTRLTVL.